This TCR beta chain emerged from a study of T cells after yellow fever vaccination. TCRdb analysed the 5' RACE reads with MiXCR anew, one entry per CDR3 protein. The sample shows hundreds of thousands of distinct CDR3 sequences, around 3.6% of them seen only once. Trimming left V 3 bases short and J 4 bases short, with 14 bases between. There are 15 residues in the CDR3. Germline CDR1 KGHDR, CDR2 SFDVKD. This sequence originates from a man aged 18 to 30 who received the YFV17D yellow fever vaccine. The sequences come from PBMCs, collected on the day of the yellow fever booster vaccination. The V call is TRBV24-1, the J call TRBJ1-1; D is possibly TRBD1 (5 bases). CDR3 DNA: TGTGCCACCAGTGATCAGGCGTCCGGGGGCACTGAAGCTTTCTTT. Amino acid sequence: CATSDQASGGTEAFF.